The source of this T cell receptor (beta chain) is a study of blood T cell repertoires in COVID-19. This clone was picked up a small number of times. CDR3 length equals 14 residues. V was trimmed by 3 bases and J by 7 bases, leaving 15 bases between them. CDR1 and CDR2 (germline): MGHRA, YSYEKL. Measured with immunoSEQ multiplex PCR; TCRdb has only the in-frame clones, and not every one. The sample holds over 350,000 clones, 87% seen once. The chain joins TRBV4-1 to TRBJ1-2, with unresolved D. Sequenced material: PBMCs or T cells enriched from blood (not recorded which). This receptor was obtained from a woman in her fifties or sixties who had recovered from COVID-19. The CDR3 nucleotides read TGCGCCAGCAGCCACCCGGGAAAGGGCTCTGGCTACACCTTC. Amino acid sequence: CASSHPGKGSGYTF.